This section outlines one TCR beta chain sequence together with its context. No antigen is known for it. The entry originates in a study of T cell repertoires in cytomegalovirus infection. Per the germline V gene, CDR1 is SGHAT and CDR2 is FQNNGV. V dropped 4 bases and J dropped 1 base, with 13 bases sitting between them. The CDR3 is 15 residues long. MiXCR was run by TCRdb on the reads, yielding one entry per CDR3 protein. The sample includes some 800,000 distinct CDR3 sequences, almost 30% of them seen just once. The chain has TRBV11-2 and TRBJ1-1, with D unresolved. Sequencing was performed on cultured CD8+ T cells from PBMCs, taken from culture after CMV antigen stimulation. The receptor was derived from a human donor in good health (CMV status not recorded). Some clones in this sample may be carry-over from other donors' samples. CDR3: CASSSAVDGNTEAFF. The CDR3 nucleotides are TGTGCCAGCAGCTCGGCGGTAGACGGGAACACTGAAGCTTTCTTT.